This T cell receptor beta chain is drawn from a study of shared clonotypes between healthy human individuals. CD45RO negativity and positive selection for CCR7 defined naive CD8 cells, a population that excluded terminally differentiated effector memory CD45RA+ cells. Germline CDR1 and CDR2: SEHNR and FQNEAQ (reference sequence). Trimming shortened V by 3 bases and J by 3 bases, and 5 bases separated the two germline ends. The CDR3 runs to 13 residues. Sequenced by immunoSEQ multiplex PCR; TCRdb stores in-frame clones only, minus some. Among over 800,000 clones, more than 85% were seen once, and the ten largest hold around 24%.

The chain joins TRBV7-9 to TRBJ1-4; the D is unclear. The sequence was collected from a man younger than 40 in good health. The source material was naive CD8+ T cells sorted from blood. CDR3 nucleotides: TGTGCCAGCAGCTTGTTTCCTAATGAAAAACTGTTTTTT. As protein: CASSLFPNEKLFF.